A single sample gave rise to the 5 T cell receptor beta chains below, sequenced in a study of T-cell reconstitution after alpha-beta-depleted transplantation in children. The authors prepared the TCRbeta library with unique molecular identifiers. TCRdb re-analysed the PCR reads in MiXCR, keeping a single row per CDR3 protein. The sample yields fewer than 500,000 distinct CDR3 sequences, about 45% seen once. The material sequenced was PBMCs, taken before TCRalphabeta/CD19-depleted stem cell transplant. These receptors all come from a girl aged 2-10 years with aplastic anemia, due to receive a stem cell transplant.

This clonotype was counted only a few times. The chain is built from TRBV20-1 and TRBJ2-1; D is unresolved. Germline V CDR1 and CDR2: DFQATT, SNEGSKA (reference sequence). Trimming shortened V by 1 base and J by 4 bases, and 11 bases separated the two germline ends. The CDR3 totals 14 residues. The CDR3 loop is CSARAPPRYNEQFF. CDR3 coding DNA: TGCAGTGCTAGAGCCCCACCTAGGTACAATGAGCAGTTCTTC.

V and J are TRBV9 and TRBJ2-5, with 9 bases matching TRBD2. The CDR3 consists of 15 residues. CDR1 is SGDLS, CDR2 YYNGEE, per germline. Unmatched junction bases numbered 4, after V lost 0 bases and J lost 4 bases. CDR3 protein: CASSVGGGARETQYF. For the CDR3, the DNA is TGTGCCAGCAGCGTAGGCGGGGGGGCGAGAGAGACCCAGTACTTC.

CDR3 in amino acids: CASSPGVAREQFF. The CDR3 DNA reads TGTGCCAGCTCACCGGGTGTGGCCCGAGAGCAGTTCTTC. V gene TRBV18 combines with J gene TRBJ2-1; D not certain. Trimming left V 3 bases short and J 10 bases short, with 13 bases between. Germline V gives CDR1 KGHSH, CDR2 LQKENI. The CDR3 is made up of 13 amino acids.

This clonotype was observed many times. This chain connects TRBV15 to TRBJ2-1; D ambiguous. V gave up 8 bases and J gave up 8 bases, with 22 bases separating them. CDR3 length: 15 amino acids. Per germline, CDR1 LNHNV and CDR2 YYDKDF (reference sequence). Here the CDR3 DNA reads TGTGCCACCGTTGATGCTAGGATGGCGTTCGATGAGCAGTTCTTC. This codes for CATVDARMAFDEQFF. Using reference TRBV15 and TRBJ2-1 for the parts outside the CDR3, the full variable domain is DAMVIQNPRYQVTQFGKPVTLSCSQTLNHNVMYWYQQKSSQAPKLLFHYYDKDFNNEADTPDNFQSRRPNTSFCFLDIRSPGLGDTAMYLCATVDARMAFDEQFFGPGTRLTVL.

V usage is TRBV20-1 and J usage is TRBJ2-3; the D gene is possibly TRBD1 (5 bases). Germline CDR1 reads DFQATT; CDR2 reads SNEGSKA (reference sequence). V was shortened by 3 bases and J by 4 bases, with 11 bases between the two germline ends. The length of the CDR3 is 13 residues. The CDR3 DNA reads TGCAGTGCTAGTAGGGGCCCCGCAGATACGCAGTATTTT. This translates into CSASRGPADTQYF.